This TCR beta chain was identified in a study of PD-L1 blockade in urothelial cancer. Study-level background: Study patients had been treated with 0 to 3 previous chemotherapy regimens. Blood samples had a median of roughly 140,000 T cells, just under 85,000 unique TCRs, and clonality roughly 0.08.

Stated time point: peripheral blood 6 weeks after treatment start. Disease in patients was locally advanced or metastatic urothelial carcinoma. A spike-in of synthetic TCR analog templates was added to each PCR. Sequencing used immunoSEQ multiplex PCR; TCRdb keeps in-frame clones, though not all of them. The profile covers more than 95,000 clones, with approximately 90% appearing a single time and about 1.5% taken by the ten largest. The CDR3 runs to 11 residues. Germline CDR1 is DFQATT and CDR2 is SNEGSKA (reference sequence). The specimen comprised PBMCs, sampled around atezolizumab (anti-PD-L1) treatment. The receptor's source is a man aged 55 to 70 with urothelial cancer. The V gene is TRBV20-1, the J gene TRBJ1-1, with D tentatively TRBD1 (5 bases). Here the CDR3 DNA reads TGCAGGGGGGGGTTGAACACTGAAGCTTTCTTT. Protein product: CRGGLNTEAFF.